This TCR beta chain stems from a study of patients and donors after allogeneic stem cell transplantation. MiXCR, applied by TCRdb to the RT-PCR reads, yields one record per CDR3 protein. The data show 800,000 to 1,000,000 distinct CDR3 sequences, with approximately 19% seen just once and 6% held by the top ten. Losses at the gene ends were 6 bases for V and 6 bases for J; bases not matched to a gene: 5. Germline assignment: CDR1 ENHRY and CDR2 SYGVKD. The CDR3 sequence is 13 residues long. The V and J genes are TRBV10-3 and TRBJ2-4; 7 bases line up with TRBD2. The TCR sequence derives from a human donor who was either an allogeneic HSCT recipient or a stem cell or donor lymphocyte infusion donor (not recorded which). It is not recorded whose cells these are; they may come from a transplant donor. The sequencing input was blood, either unsorted or a sorted T cell fraction (not recorded which). The DNA for the CDR3 is TGTGCCATCAGGGGAGGGAAGGGAAACATTCAGTACTTC. It encodes CAIRGGKGNIQYF.